This passage covers 32 T cell receptor beta chains from one sample sequenced in a study of memory CD4+ T cells and cytomegalovirus serostatus. The sort gate was single viable CD3+CD4+CD8-CD45RO+ cells for memory CD4+ T cells. This table comes from immunoSEQ multiplex PCR, and its TCRdb copy is limited to in-frame clones, with some not included. The sample includes under 50,000 clones, over 60% of them seen just once. Sequenced input: memory CD4+ T cells from blood. The receptors come from an adult in good health and CMV-seronegative.

The rearrangement links TRBV29-1 to TRBJ2-1; no definite D call. V shed 6 bases and J shed 4 bases, with 7 bases lying between them. The CDR3 is made up of 11 amino acids. Per germline, CDR1 SQVTM and CDR2 ANQGSEA. CDR3 residues: CSVDGYNEQFF. As DNA, the CDR3 is TGCAGCGTGGACGGTTACAATGAGCAGTTCTTC.

This clone showed up just a few times. The chain employs TRBV30 and TRBJ1-3, with TRBD1 matching over 9 bases. CDR3 length: 14 amino acids. Germline V gene sequence: CDR1 GTSNPN, CDR2 SVGIG (reference sequence). The junction had 2 bases not matched to a gene; V was cut back by 2 bases and J by 3 bases. The chain's CDR3 is CAWSRTGVGNTIYF. For the CDR3, the DNA is TGTGCCTGGAGTCGGACAGGGGTTGGAAACACCATATATTTT.

This clone has only a few counts. The J gene is TRBJ1-1, the V gene TRBV14; D is perhaps TRBD1 (6 bases). The ends were cut back, 6 bases at V and 3 bases at J, with 17 bases in the middle. Germline V gene data show CDR1 as SGHDN and CDR2 as FVKESK. The CDR3 extends over 15 amino acids. CDR3: CASRPRRQGHTEAFF. As DNA, the CDR3 is TGTGCCAGCAGGCCAAGAAGGCAGGGGCACACTGAAGCTTTCTTT. Using reference TRBV14 and TRBJ1-1 for the parts outside the CDR3, the full variable domain is EAGVTQFPSHSVIEKGQTVTLRCDPISGHDNLYWYRRVMGKEIKFLLHFVKESKQDESGMPNNRFLAERTGGTYSTLKVQPAELEDSGVYFCASRPRRQGHTEAFFGQGTRLTVV.

This clone has just one count. The chain carries TRBV5-1 and TRBJ1-1; no reliable D call. The CDR3 runs 15 residues. The germline V gene has CDR1 SGHRS and CDR2 YFSETQ. V was pared by 1 base and J by 0 bases, with 10 bases between. CDR3 amino acids: CASSLTSSVNTEAFF. The CDR3 DNA follows: TGCGCCAGCAGCTTGACGAGCAGCGTGAACACTGAAGCTTTCTTT.

The table lists this clone with a count of one. CDR3 sequence (DNA): TGCGCCAGCGGCGAAGGAAAACTTTCCTACAATGAGCAGTTCTTC. Translation gives CASGEGKLSYNEQFF. V and J are TRBV5-1 and TRBJ2-1, with D unresolved. V lost 7 bases and J 1 base, leaving 15 bases between the germline ends. The CDR3 contains 15 residues. Germline V lookup: CDR1 SGHRS, CDR2 YFSETQ.

The rearrangement links TRBV30 to TRBJ2-2, with 7 bases lining up with TRBD1. The CDR3 has 17 amino acids. The V gene end was trimmed by 2 bases and the J gene end by 3 bases; junction bases not matched to a gene: 12. Germline CDR1 GTSNPN, CDR2 SVGIG (reference sequence). This chain's CDR3 is CAWSRSPGGRDTGELFF. CDR3 coding DNA: TGTGCCTGGAGTAGATCTCCAGGGGGAAGGGACACCGGGGAGCTGTTTTTT.

This clone turned up a few times. This chain joins TRBV6-6 and TRBJ1-1, with unresolved D. This CDR3 spans 11 amino acids. The germline V gene encodes CDR1 MNHNY and CDR2 SVGAGI (reference sequence). The ends were cut back, 0 bases at V and 5 bases at J, with 1 base in the middle. CDR3 protein: CASSYSTEAFF. The CDR3 DNA follows: TGTGCCAGCAGTTACTCGACTGAAGCTTTCTTT.

This chain links TRBV2 with TRBJ2-3; 7 bases are a match to TRBD1. V was pared by 7 bases and J by 2 bases, with 9 bases of the junction left unmatched. CDR1 and CDR2 from the germline V gene are SNHLY and FYNNEI. This CDR3 comprises 15 residues. This CDR3 reads CASNGGRGFTDTQYF. The CDR3 DNA reads TGTGCCAGCAACGGTGGCAGGGGGTTCACAGATACGCAGTATTTT.

The V and J genes are TRBV7-2 and TRBJ1-3; weak D call: TRBD1 (5 bases). Per the germline V gene, CDR1 is SGHTA and CDR2 is FQGNSA. This CDR3 has 17 amino acids. With 0 bases removed from V and 1 base from J, the gap between germline ends came to 13 bases. CDR3 region: CASSLATSGSSGNTIYF. The CDR3 nucleotides are TGTGCCAGCAGCTTAGCGACTTCAGGGAGTTCTGGAAACACCATATATTTT.

The chain employs TRBV18 and TRBJ2-6; D remains ambiguous. This CDR3 is 19 amino acids long. The ends were cut back, 3 bases at V and 1 base at J, with 19 bases in the middle. Germline lookup yields CDR1 KGHSH and CDR2 LQKENI. CDR3 sequence (DNA): TGTGCCAGCTCACCCTCCGGCAGTTTGGCCACTTCTGGGGCCAACGTCCTGACTTTC. Translating gives CASSPSGSLATSGANVLTF.

The chain combines TRBV11-3 with TRBJ1-5; D is ambiguous. The V and J ends lost 0 bases and 5 bases respectively, with 2 bases between them. Germline lookup yields CDR1 SGHNT and CDR2 YENEEA. The CDR3 has 12 amino acids. DNA for the CDR3: TGTGCCAGCAGCTTAGAGTATCAGCCCCAGCATTTT. Translation: CASSLEYQPQHF.

This chain uses TRBV27 with TRBJ2-5; D not resolved. The germline V and J ends were trimmed by 0 bases and 3 bases, with 14 bases remaining between them. CDR1 is MNHEY, CDR2 SMNVEV, per germline (reference sequence). This CDR3 has 16 amino acids. CDR3 DNA sequence: TGTGCCAGCAGTTTATCGGGTGGGTCAGTAGAAGAGACCCAGTACTTC. Its protein is CASSLSGGSVEETQYF.

This clone was counted a few times. The chain employs TRBV7-7 and TRBJ2-5, with 11 bases fitting TRBD2. V shed 5 bases, J shed 5 bases, and the junction held 10 bases outside the gene matches. CDR1 SSHAT and CDR2 FNYEAQ come from the germline V gene (reference sequence). The CDR3 has 16 residues. This chain's CDR3 is CASSPGASGGTETQYF. In DNA form, the CDR3 reads TGTGCCAGCAGCCCGGGGGCTAGCGGGGGGACGGAGACCCAGTACTTC.

The chain uses TRBV2 and TRBJ2-4; 7 nucleotides line up with TRBD1. The trim removed 9 bases at V and 0 bases at J, leaving 5 bases unmatched. The length of the CDR3 is 14 residues. Germline CDR1 and CDR2: SNHLY and FYNNEI. The CDR3 protein is CASRQGVAKNIQYF. In DNA form, the CDR3 reads TGTGCCAGTAGACAGGGAGTAGCCAAAAACATTCAGTACTTC.

This chain connects TRBV2 to TRBJ1-4, with 10 positions matching TRBD1. Losses at the gene ends were 6 bases for V and 8 bases for J; bases not matched to a gene: 9. The V gene's germline CDR1 is SNHLY and CDR2 FYNNEI. This CDR3 is built from 15 residues. CDR3 coding DNA: TGTGCCAGCAGGGGAACCGGGACAGGGGTAGAAAAACTGTTTTTT. Its translation: CASRGTGTGVEKLFF. Filled out from reference TRBV2 and TRBJ1-4, the complete variable domain reads EPEVTQTPSHQVTQMGQEVILRCVPISNHLYFYWYRQILGQKVEFLVSFYNNEISEKSEIFDDQFSVERPDGSNFTLKIRSTKLEDSAMYFCASRGTGTGVEKLFFGSGTQLSVL.

The chain links TRBV19 to TRBJ1-6; D call uncertain. The V and J ends lost 5 bases and 6 bases respectively, with 11 bases between them. The CDR3 loop spans 14 amino acids. The germline V gene encodes CDR1 LNHDA and CDR2 SQIVND (reference sequence). The CDR3 sequence is CASSPALGNSPLHF. The CDR3 DNA follows: TGTGCCAGTAGTCCCGCCCTGGGTAATTCACCCCTCCACTTT.

The chain couples TRBV6-5 to TRBJ1-1; 7 bases are a match to TRBD1. This CDR3 spans 14 amino acids. V lost 0 bases to trimming and J lost 4 bases; unmatched junction nucleotides: 2. The germline CDR1 and CDR2 sequences are MNHEY and SVGAGI. The CDR3 is CASSYSAGGTEAFF. For the CDR3, the DNA is TGTGCCAGCAGTTACTCGGCAGGGGGCACTGAAGCTTTCTTT.

V gene TRBV6-5 combines with J gene TRBJ1-6; maybe TRBD1 (5 bases). Germline V gene sequence: CDR1 MNHEY, CDR2 SVGAGI. The V and J ends lost 2 bases and 10 bases respectively, with 12 bases between them. The CDR3 spans 14 residues. The DNA for the CDR3 is TGTGCCAGCAGTTACGGGCAGGGAGGATCACCCCTCCACTTT. Encoded protein: CASSYGQGGSPLHF.

This clone was seen a few times. This chain uses TRBV7-6 with TRBJ1-5; D uncertain. Trimming pared 3 bases from V and 3 bases from J, leaving 6 bases between. Germline CDR1 and CDR2: SGHVS and FNYEAQ. The CDR3 loop spans 13 amino acids. The CDR3 nucleotides read TGTGCCAGCAGCTTTTCGGACAATCAGCCCCAGCATTTT. Its protein is CASSFSDNQPQHF.

V and J are TRBV13 and TRBJ1-1; D might be TRBD1 (5 bases). The V gene's germline CDR1 is PRHDT and CDR2 FYEKMQ (reference sequence). V lost 6 bases to trimming and J lost 6 bases, with 20 bases between them. There are 15 residues in the CDR3. The CDR3 sequence: CASRQAQGFGAEAFF. The CDR3 DNA is TGTGCCAGCAGGCAGGCCCAGGGATTCGGCGCTGAAGCTTTCTTT.

V gene TRBV30 combines with J gene TRBJ1-1; no firm D call. V dropped 0 bases and J dropped 1 base, with 6 bases sitting between them. From germline, CDR1 is GTSNPN and CDR2 SVGIG (reference sequence). The CDR3 runs 13 residues. In DNA, the CDR3 is TGTGCCTGGAGTGTACAGAAGAACACTGAAGCTTTCTTT. Protein product: CAWSVQKNTEAFF. The full variable domain, in which reference TRBV30 and TRBJ1-1 provide the parts outside the CDR3, is SQTIHQWPATLVQPVGSPLSLECTVEGTSNPNLYWYRQAAGRGLQLLFYSVGIGQISSEVPQNLSASRPQDRQFILSSKKLLLSDSGFYLCAWSVQKNTEAFFGQGTRLTVV.

V usage is TRBV11-2 and J usage is TRBJ2-2; the D gene is possibly TRBD2 (6 bases). This CDR3 is 15 amino acids long. V was shortened by 5 bases and J by 2 bases, with 12 bases between the two germline ends. Germline CDR1 reads SGHAT; CDR2 reads FQNNGV. The CDR3: CASSRGTVNTGELFF. The CDR3 region has the DNA TGTGCCAGCAGCCGGGGGACGGTCAACACCGGGGAGCTGTTTTTT. The whole variable domain, filled in from reference TRBV11-2 and TRBJ2-2, reads EAGVAQSPRYKIIEKRQSVAFWCNPISGHATLYWYQQILGQGPKLLIQFQNNGVVDDSQLPKDRFSAERLKGVDSTLKIQPAKLEDSAVYLCASSRGTVNTGELFFGEGSRLTVL.

This sequence joins TRBV5-1 and TRBJ2-1, with 9 nucleotides matching TRBD2. Germline CDR1 and CDR2: SGHRS and YFSETQ. The CDR3 is 16 amino acids. The junction had 7 bases not matched to a gene; V was cut back by 1 base and J by 5 bases. The CDR3 protein is CASSLIGTSYNNEQFF. DNA of the CDR3: TGCGCCAGCAGCTTGATCGGGACTAGCTATAACAATGAGCAGTTCTTC.

A single count supports this clone. This chain connects TRBV30 to TRBJ2-3; D gene uncertain. Germline V gene data show CDR1 as GTSNPN and CDR2 as SVGIG (reference sequence). Trimming removed 1 base at V and 2 bases at J, with 13 bases between. The CDR3 extends over 15 amino acids. CDR3 nucleotides: TGTGCCTGGAGTGGGGTAGCTATCGCCACAGATACGCAGTATTTT. Protein: CAWSGVAIATDTQYF.

This rearrangement joins TRBV11-3 to TRBJ2-2; 7 positions match TRBD1. This CDR3 spans 15 amino acids. The V and J ends lost 5 bases and 6 bases, in that order; junction bases with no gene match: 9. Germline V gene lookup returns CDR1 SGHNT and CDR2 YENEEA. CDR3 protein: CASSTSGTESGELFF. In DNA form, the CDR3 reads TGTGCCAGCAGCACCAGTGGGACAGAATCCGGGGAGCTGTTTTTT.

The V call is TRBV6-1, the J call TRBJ2-5, with 9 positions matching TRBD2. The germline V gene has CDR1 MNHNS and CDR2 SASEGT. V was pared by 3 bases and J by 5 bases, with 7 bases of the junction left unmatched. The CDR3 has 15 residues. CDR3 in amino acids: CASSDPRGGPETQYF. CDR3 bases: TGTGCCAGCAGTGACCCGCGGGGGGGCCCGGAGACCCAGTACTTC.

This clone was seen only a few times. This rearrangement joins TRBV30 to TRBJ1-6; D gene uncertain. Trimming removed 3 bases from V and 0 bases from J, with 6 bases in between. The length of the CDR3 is 14 residues. Germline V gene data show CDR1 as GTSNPN and CDR2 as SVGIG (reference sequence). The CDR3 nucleotides read TGTGCCTGGAGCACAGACTCCTATAATTCACCCCTCCACTTT. Amino acid sequence: CAWSTDSYNSPLHF.

The rearrangement links TRBV30 to TRBJ2-7, with TRBD1 as a possible D gene (6 bases). Germline values: CDR1 GTSNPN, CDR2 SVGIG (reference sequence). CDR3 length: 13 residues. V was pared by 4 bases and J by 7 bases, with 17 bases between. CDR3: CAWTGVRLGEQYF. CDR3 DNA: TGTGCCTGGACAGGGGTCCGTCTCGGGGAGCAGTACTTC.

This chain joins TRBV7-8 and TRBJ1-6, with 7 bases fitting TRBD1. Germline V gene lookup returns CDR1 SGHVS and CDR2 FQNEAQ. This CDR3 has 14 amino acids. With 5 bases clipped from V and 9 bases from J, the junction kept 7 bases outside the gene matches. CDR3 nucleotides: TGTGCCAGCAGCCCCCGGGACAGCATTTCACCCCTCCACTTT. Its translation is CASSPRDSISPLHF.

V usage is TRBV7-9 and J usage is TRBJ1-1; possibly TRBD1 for D (5 bases). The germline V gene has CDR1 SEHNR and CDR2 FQNEAQ (reference sequence). Trimming took 7 bases from V and 1 from J, leaving 10 bases between them. The length of the CDR3 is 13 residues. CDR3 in amino acids: CASKFQGNTEAFF. The CDR3 nucleotides read TGTGCCAGCAAGTTCCAGGGGAACACTGAAGCTTTCTTT.

The V gene is TRBV10-3, the J gene TRBJ1-2; D remains unclear. The V end lost 3 bases, the J end lost 3 bases, and 17 bases lay between the germline ends. Germline values: CDR1 ENHRY, CDR2 SYGVKD. This CDR3 contains 16 residues. The CDR3 sequence: CAISEFLTGGYYGYTF. The CDR3 DNA sequence: TGTGCCATCAGTGAATTTTTAACGGGCGGATACTATGGCTACACCTTC.

The V call is TRBV7-6, the J call TRBJ1-5; TRBD1 is a possible D gene (6 bases). CDR3 size: 15 residues. Germline V CDR1 and CDR2: SGHVS, FNYEAQ. The V end lost 1 base, the J end lost 6 bases, and 13 bases lay between the germline ends. The CDR3 spells CASSLEGGWGQPQHF. As DNA, the CDR3 is TGTGCCAGCAGCTTAGAGGGGGGCTGGGGTCAGCCCCAGCATTTT.